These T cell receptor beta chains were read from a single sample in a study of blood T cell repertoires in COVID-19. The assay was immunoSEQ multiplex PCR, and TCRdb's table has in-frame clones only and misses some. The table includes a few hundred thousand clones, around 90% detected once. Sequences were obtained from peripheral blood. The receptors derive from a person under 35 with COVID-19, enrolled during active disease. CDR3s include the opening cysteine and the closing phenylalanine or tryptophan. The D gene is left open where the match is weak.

CDR3: CASSLSRDEKLFF
J: TRBJ1-4
D: -
length: 13
V: TRBV13

CDR3: CASSLVAGGPGETQYF
J: TRBJ2-5
D: TRBD2
length: 16
V: TRBV7-7

CDR3: CASSPTSGGDDEKLFF
J: TRBJ1-4
D: -
length: 16
V: TRBV18

CDR3: CASSLARDSNTGELFF
J: TRBJ2-2
D: -
length: 16
V: TRBV11-2

CDR3: CASSSGRYYGYTF
J: TRBJ1-2
D: -
length: 13
V: TRBV27

CDR3: CASSERGTNTEAFF
J: TRBJ1-1
D: -
length: 14
V: TRBV2

CDR3: CASSLGGDTEAFF
J: TRBJ1-1
D: -
length: 13
V: TRBV13

CDR3: CASSSPSGATEAFF
J: TRBJ1-1
D: -
length: 14
V: TRBV6-5

CDR3: CASSSGTVNYGYTF
J: TRBJ1-2
D: TRBD1
length: 14
V: TRBV5-6

CDR3: CASSSGKPYEQYF
J: TRBJ2-7
D: -
length: 13
V: TRBV19

CDR3: CASATGFNEQFF
J: TRBJ2-1
D: TRBD1
length: 12
V: TRBV19

CDR3: CATSDPGTGGVYGYTF
J: TRBJ1-2
D: TRBD1
length: 16
V: TRBV24-1

CDR3: CASSLIGTAREETQYF
J: TRBJ2-5
D: TRBD1
length: 16
V: TRBV11-2

CDR3: CASSPSRAGANVLTF
J: TRBJ2-6
D: -
length: 15
V: TRBV6-6

CDR3: CSVTRTGESDTQYF
J: TRBJ2-3
D: TRBD1
length: 14
V: TRBV29-1

CDR3: CASSLPGLGNTGELFF
J: TRBJ2-2
D: TRBD2
length: 16
V: TRBV5-4

CDR3: CASSWLGEGSPLHF
J: TRBJ1-6
D: -
length: 14
V: TRBV6-5

CDR3: CASRPVTSGYQETQYF
J: TRBJ2-5
D: TRBD2
length: 16
V: TRBV5-1

CDR3: CASSPPSREAPYNEQFF
J: TRBJ2-1
D: TRBD2
length: 17
V: TRBV18

CDR3: CASSYGTSGRMNEQFF
J: TRBJ2-1
D: TRBD2
length: 16
V: TRBV6-5

CDR3: CASSVTGSTYEQYF
J: TRBJ2-7
D: TRBD1
length: 14
V: TRBV2

CDR3: CATSEHLGTGPSNQPQHF
J: TRBJ1-5
D: TRBD1
length: 18
V: TRBV24-1

CDR3: CATSATGTGFYEQYF
J: TRBJ2-7
D: TRBD1
length: 15
V: TRBV24-1

CDR3: CASSVAGATDTQYF
J: TRBJ2-3
D: -
length: 14
V: TRBV9

CDR3: CASSVVASGPNTGELFF
J: TRBJ2-2
D: TRBD2
length: 17
V: TRBV9

CDR3: CASSFSQGGTEAFF
J: TRBJ1-1
D: -
length: 14
V: TRBV7-9

CDR3: CAIEGLAGGPGYEQYF
J: TRBJ2-7
D: TRBD2
length: 16
V: TRBV10-3

CDR3: CASSYFAGVSYEQYF
J: TRBJ2-7
D: TRBD2
length: 15
V: TRBV6-2/TRBV6-3

CDR3: CASSARQGVWEKLFF
J: TRBJ1-4
D: TRBD1
length: 15
V: TRBV7-2

CDR3: CAIRTEGELFF
J: TRBJ2-2
D: -
length: 11
V: TRBV10-3

CDR3: CASRLGLAGNNEQFF
J: TRBJ2-1
D: TRBD2
length: 15
V: TRBV27